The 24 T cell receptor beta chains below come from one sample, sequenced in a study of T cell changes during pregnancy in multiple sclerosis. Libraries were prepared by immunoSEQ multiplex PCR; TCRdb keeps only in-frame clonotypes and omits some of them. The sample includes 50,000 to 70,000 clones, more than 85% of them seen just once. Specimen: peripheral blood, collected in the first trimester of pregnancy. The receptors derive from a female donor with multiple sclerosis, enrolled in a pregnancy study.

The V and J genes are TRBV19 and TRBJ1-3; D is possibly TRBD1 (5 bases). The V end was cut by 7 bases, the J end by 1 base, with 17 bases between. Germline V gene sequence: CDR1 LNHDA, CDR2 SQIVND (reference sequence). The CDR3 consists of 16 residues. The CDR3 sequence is CASMGEAGPSGNTIYF. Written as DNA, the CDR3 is TGTGCCAGTATGGGGGAGGCAGGACCTTCTGGAAACACCATATATTTT.

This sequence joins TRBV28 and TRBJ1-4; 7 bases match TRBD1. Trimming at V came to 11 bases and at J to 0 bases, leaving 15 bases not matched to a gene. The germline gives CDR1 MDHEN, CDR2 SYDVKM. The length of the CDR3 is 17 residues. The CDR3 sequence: CAGQKNRGTATNEKLFF. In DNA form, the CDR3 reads TGTGCCGGGCAGAAGAACAGGGGAACTGCAACTAATGAAAAACTGTTTTTT.

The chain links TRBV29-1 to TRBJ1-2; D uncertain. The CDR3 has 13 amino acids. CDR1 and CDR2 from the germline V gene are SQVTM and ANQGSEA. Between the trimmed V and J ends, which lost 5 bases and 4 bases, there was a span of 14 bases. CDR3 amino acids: CSVLRAGPYGYTF. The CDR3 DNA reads TGCAGCGTTCTGCGGGCAGGACCCTATGGCTACACCTTC.

CDR3: CASSSILAGGQDTQYF. CDR3 DNA: TGTGCCAGCAGCTCAATTCTAGCGGGGGGCCAAGATACGCAGTATTTT. V usage is TRBV5-5 and J usage is TRBJ2-3, with 11 bases identical to TRBD2. CDR3 size: 16 residues. CDR1 and CDR2 from the germline V gene are SGHKS and YYEKEE (reference sequence). With V trimmed by 3 bases and J by 5 bases, 8 bases remained unmatched.

CDR3 nucleotide sequence: TGTGCCAGCTCACCGAGGACCCAGTACTTC. Amino acids: CASSPRTQYF. The chain is built from TRBV18 and TRBJ2-5; no definite D call. The ends were cut back, 3 bases at V and 7 bases at J, with 3 bases in the middle. The CDR3 is made up of 10 amino acids. CDR1 is KGHSH and CDR2 is LQKENI in the germline V gene.

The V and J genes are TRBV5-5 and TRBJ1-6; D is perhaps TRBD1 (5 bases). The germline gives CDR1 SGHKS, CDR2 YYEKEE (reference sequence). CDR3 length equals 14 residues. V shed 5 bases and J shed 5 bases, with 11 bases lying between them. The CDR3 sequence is CASSSQVNNSPLHF. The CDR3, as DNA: TGTGCCAGCAGTTCACAGGTCAATAATTCACCCCTCCACTTT.

The CDR3 DNA reads TGTGCCAGCAGCTTAGTAGTAGGGGGCGAGGGAGGCTACACCTTC. It specifies CASSLVVGGEGGYTF. This rearrangement joins TRBV7-2 to TRBJ1-2, with 7 bases lining up with TRBD1. The germline CDR1 and CDR2 sequences are SGHTA and FQGNSA. The CDR3 spans 15 residues. The V segment lost 1 base and the J segment 8 bases; nucleotides outside the gene matches: 10.

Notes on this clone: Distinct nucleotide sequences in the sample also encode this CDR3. CDR3 residues: CATSRDRGSYNEQFF. For the CDR3, the DNA is TGTGCCACCAGCAGAGATAGAGGTTCCTACAATGAGCAGTTCTTC. The chain links TRBV15 to TRBJ2-1, with D uncertain. The germline V gene has CDR1 LNHNV and CDR2 YYDKDF (reference sequence). The CDR3 consists of 15 residues. Trimming removed 0 bases from V and 1 base from J, with 7 bases in between. The full variable domain, completed using reference TRBV15 and TRBJ2-1, is DAMVIQNPRYQVTQFGKPVTLSCSQTLNHNVMYWYQQKSSQAPKLLFHYYDKDFNNEADTPDNFQSRRPNTSFCFLDIRSPGLGDTAMYLCATSRDRGSYNEQFFGPGTRLTVL.

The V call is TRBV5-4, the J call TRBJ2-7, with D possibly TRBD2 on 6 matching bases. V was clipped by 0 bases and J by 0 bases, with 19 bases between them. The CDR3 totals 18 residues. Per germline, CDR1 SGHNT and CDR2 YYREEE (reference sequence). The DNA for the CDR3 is TGTGCCAGCAGCTTGGTCCCTTTGGGCCCCGGGAGCTCCTACGAGCAGTACTTC. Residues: CASSLVPLGPGSSYEQYF.

As DNA, the CDR3 is TGTGCCAGCAGCTTTCCGAATCAGCCCCAGCATTTT. The encoded protein is CASSFPNQPQHF. The chain joins TRBV5-5 to TRBJ1-5; D gene unclear. The germline V gene encodes CDR1 SGHKS and CDR2 YYEKEE (reference sequence). The CDR3 extends over 12 amino acids. V lost 2 bases, J lost 4 bases, and 4 bases lay in between. The full variable domain, its missing parts supplied by reference TRBV5-5 and TRBJ1-5, is DAGVTQSPTHLIKTRGQQVTLRCSPISGHKSVSWYQQVLGQGPQFIFQYYEKEERGRGNFPDRFSARQFPNYSSELNVNALLLGDSALYLCASSFPNQPQHFGDGTRLSIL.

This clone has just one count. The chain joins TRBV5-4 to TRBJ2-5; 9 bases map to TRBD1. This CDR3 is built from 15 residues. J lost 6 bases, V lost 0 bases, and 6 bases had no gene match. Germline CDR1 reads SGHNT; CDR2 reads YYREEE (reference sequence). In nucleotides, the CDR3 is TGTGCCAGCAGCTTGGCGGACAGGGGTGGGCAGACCCAGTACTTC. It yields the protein CASSLADRGGQTQYF.

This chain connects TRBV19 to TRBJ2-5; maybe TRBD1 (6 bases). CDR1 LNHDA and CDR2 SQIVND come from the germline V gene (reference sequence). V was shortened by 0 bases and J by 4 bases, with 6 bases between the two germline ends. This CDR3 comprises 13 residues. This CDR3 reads CASSIDRGETQYF. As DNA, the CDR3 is TGTGCCAGTAGTATAGACAGGGGAGAGACCCAGTACTTC.

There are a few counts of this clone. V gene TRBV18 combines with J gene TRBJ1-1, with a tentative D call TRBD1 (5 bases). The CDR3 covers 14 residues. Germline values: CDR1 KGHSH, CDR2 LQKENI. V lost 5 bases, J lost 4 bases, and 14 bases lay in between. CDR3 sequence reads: CASSFSRGVTEAFF. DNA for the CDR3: TGTGCCAGCTCATTCTCCCGGGGGGTCACTGAAGCTTTCTTT.

The CDR3 nucleotides are TGCGCCAGCAGCTTGGAAGGCAGGGGAAGGGACACTGAAGCTTTCTTT. Amino acid sequence: CASSLEGRGRDTEAFF. The chain uses TRBV5-1 and TRBJ1-1; TRBD1 is a possible D gene (6 bases). With 0 bases removed from V and 3 bases from J, the gap between germline ends came to 15 bases. CDR3 length: 16 residues. Germline loops: CDR1 SGHRS, CDR2 YFSETQ.

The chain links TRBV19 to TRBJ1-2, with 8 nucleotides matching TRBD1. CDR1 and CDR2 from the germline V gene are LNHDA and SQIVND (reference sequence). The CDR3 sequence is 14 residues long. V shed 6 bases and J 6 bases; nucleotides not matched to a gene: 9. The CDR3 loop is CASRVLRQGNGYTF. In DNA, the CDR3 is TGTGCCAGTAGGGTTCTCCGACAGGGGAATGGCTACACCTTC.

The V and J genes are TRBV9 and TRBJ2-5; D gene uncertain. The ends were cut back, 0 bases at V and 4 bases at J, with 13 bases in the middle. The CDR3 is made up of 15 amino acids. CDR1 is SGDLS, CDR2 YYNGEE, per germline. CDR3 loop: CASSVGASVPETQYF. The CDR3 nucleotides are TGTGCCAGCAGCGTAGGAGCTTCGGTCCCAGAGACCCAGTACTTC.

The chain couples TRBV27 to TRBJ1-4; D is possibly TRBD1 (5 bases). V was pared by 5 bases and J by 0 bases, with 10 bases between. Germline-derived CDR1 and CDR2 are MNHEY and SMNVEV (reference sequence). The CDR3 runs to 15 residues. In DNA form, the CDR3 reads TGTGCCAGCAGTCCCACAGGTGCAACTAATGAAAAACTGTTTTTT. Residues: CASSPTGATNEKLFF.

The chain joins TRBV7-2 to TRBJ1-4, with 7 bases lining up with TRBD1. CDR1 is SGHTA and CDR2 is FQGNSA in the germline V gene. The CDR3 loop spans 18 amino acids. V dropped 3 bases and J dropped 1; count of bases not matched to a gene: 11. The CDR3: CASSFLSRGGETNEKLFF. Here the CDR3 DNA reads TGTGCCAGCAGCTTTCTTTCTCGAGGGGGCGAAACTAATGAAAAACTGTTTTTT.

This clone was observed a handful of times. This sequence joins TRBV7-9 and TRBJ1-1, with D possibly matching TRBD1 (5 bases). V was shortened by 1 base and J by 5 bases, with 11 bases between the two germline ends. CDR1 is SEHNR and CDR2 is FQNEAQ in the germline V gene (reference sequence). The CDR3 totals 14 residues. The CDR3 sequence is CASSLVGGATEAFF. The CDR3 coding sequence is TGTGCCAGCAGCTTAGTTGGCGGGGCTACTGAAGCTTTCTTT. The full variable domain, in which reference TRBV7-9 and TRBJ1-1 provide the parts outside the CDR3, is DTGVSQNPRHKITKRGQNVTFRCDPISEHNRLYWYRQTLGQGPEFLTYFQNEAQLEKSRLLSDRFSAERPKGSFSTLEIQRTEQGDSAMYLCASSLVGGATEAFFGQGTRLTVV.

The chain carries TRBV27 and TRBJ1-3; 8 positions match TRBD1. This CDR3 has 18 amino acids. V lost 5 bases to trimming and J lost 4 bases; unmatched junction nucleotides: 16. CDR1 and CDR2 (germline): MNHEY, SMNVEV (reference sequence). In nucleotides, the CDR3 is TGTGCCAGCAGTCCACTCGCGTTAGGCAGGGGGCAAGGAAACACCATATATTTT. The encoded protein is CASSPLALGRGQGNTIYF.

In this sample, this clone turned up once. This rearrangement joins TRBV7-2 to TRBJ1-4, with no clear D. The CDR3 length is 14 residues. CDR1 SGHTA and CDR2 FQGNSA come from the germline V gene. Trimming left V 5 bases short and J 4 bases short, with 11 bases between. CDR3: CASSRRGGNEKLFF. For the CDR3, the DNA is TGTGCCAGCAGCCGCCGGGGTGGTAATGAAAAACTGTTTTTT. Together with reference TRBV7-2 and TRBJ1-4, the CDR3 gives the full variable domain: GAGVSQSPSNKVTEKGKDVELRCDPISGHTALYWYRQSLGQGLEFLIYFQGNSAPDKSGLPSDRFSAERTGGSVSTLTIQRTQQEDSAVYLCASSRRGGNEKLFFGSGTQLSVL.

CDR3 bases: TGTGCCAGCAGCTTTGGGGCATTATTTAGCAATCAGCCCCAGCATTTT. Protein product: CASSFGALFSNQPQHF. The V call is TRBV7-9, the J call TRBJ1-5, with D perhaps TRBD1 (5 bases). The length of the CDR3 is 16 residues. V lost 3 bases and J 0 bases, leaving 12 bases between the germline ends. Germline V lookup: CDR1 SEHNR, CDR2 FQNEAQ (reference sequence).

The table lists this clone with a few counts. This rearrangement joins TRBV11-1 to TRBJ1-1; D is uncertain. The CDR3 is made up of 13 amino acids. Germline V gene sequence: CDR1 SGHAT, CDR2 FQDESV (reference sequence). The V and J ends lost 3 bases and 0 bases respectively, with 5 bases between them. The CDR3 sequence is CASSLGVNTEAFF. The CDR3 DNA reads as TGTGCCAGCAGCTTGGGAGTGAACACTGAAGCTTTCTTT.

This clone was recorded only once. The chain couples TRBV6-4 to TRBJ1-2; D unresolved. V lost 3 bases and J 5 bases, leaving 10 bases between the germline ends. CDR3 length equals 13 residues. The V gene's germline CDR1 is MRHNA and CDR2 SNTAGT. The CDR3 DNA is TGTGCCAGCAGTGAAGTTTCGGGGTATGGCTACACCTTC. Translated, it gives CASSEVSGYGYTF.